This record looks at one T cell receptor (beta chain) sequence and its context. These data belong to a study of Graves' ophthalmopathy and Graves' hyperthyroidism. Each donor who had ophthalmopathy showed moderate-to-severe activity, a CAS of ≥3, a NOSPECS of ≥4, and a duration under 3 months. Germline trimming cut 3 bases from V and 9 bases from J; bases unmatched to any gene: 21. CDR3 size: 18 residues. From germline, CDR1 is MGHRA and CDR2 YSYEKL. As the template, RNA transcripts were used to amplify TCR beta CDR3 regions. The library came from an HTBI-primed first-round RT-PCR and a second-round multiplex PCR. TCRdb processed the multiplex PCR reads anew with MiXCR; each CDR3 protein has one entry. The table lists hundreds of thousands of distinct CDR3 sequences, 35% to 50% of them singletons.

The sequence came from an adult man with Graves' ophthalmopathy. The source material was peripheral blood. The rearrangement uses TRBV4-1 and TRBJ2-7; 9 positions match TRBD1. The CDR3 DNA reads TGCGCCAGCAGCCACGGGACAGGGAGGCGGTTTGGGTCAGGGTTGCAGTACTTC. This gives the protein CASSHGTGRRFGSGLQYF.